The table lists the clone carrying this T cell receptor (beta chain) with a count of one. The antigen is undetermined. This sample stems from a study of radiotherapy plus CTLA-4 blockade in lung cancer. General study findings and limits: Once radiotherapy plus ipilimumab had been given, TCR clones derived from tumor expanded in blood. In blood, early T cell clone dynamics reportedly predicted response best, together with interferon-beta.

The data were produced by immunoSEQ multiplex PCR, yet TCRdb's version contains in-frame clones alone and is incomplete. The repertoire consists of about 81,000 clones, with around 72% occurring once and the leading ten covering about an eighth. Losses at the gene ends were 1 base for V and 8 bases for J; bases not matched to a gene: 8. Germline CDR1 is SNHLY and CDR2 is FYNNEI. This CDR3 is 16 amino acids long. The specimen was peripheral blood, collected from a patient treated with radiotherapy plus ipilimumab. This clonotype was obtained from a human donor with non-small cell lung cancer that progressed on radiotherapy plus ipilimumab. J is TRBJ1-4 and V is TRBV2; TRBD1 matches 9 bases. The CDR3 sequence is CASSEGGGQGSEKLFF. In DNA, the CDR3 is TGTGCCAGCAGTGAAGGGGGGGGACAGGGAAGCGAAAAACTGTTTTTT. The whole variable domain, filled in from reference TRBV2 and TRBJ1-4, reads EPEVTQTPSHQVTQMGQEVILRCVPISNHLYFYWYRQILGQKVEFLVSFYNNEISEKSEIFDDQFSVERPDGSNFTLKIRSTKLEDSAMYFCASSEGGGQGSEKLFFGSGTQLSVL.